These 10 T cell receptor beta chains share one sample of origin, sequenced in a study of blood T cell repertoires in COVID-19. Data came from immunoSEQ multiplex PCR; TCRdb stores just in-frame clones and leaves some out. This sample has hundreds of thousands of clones; around 87% occur once, and the top ten carry about 1.7%. Sample: PBMCs or T cells enriched from blood (not recorded which). These receptor sequences come from a woman aged 18 to 35 with acute COVID-19.

Worth noting for this clone: Other DNA sequences in the same sample also yield this CDR3. The J gene is TRBJ2-7, the V gene TRBV19; D perhaps matches TRBD1 (6 bases). This CDR3 has 14 amino acids. Per germline, CDR1 LNHDA and CDR2 SQIVND (reference sequence). V lost 4 bases and J 1 base, leaving 11 bases between the germline ends. The chain's CDR3 is CASSTTGSSYEQYF. As DNA, the CDR3 is TGTGCCAGTAGTACCACAGGGAGTTCCTACGAGCAGTACTTC.

V and J are TRBV30 and TRBJ2-3, with D perhaps TRBD2 (6 bases). The V gene's germline CDR1 is GTSNPN and CDR2 SVGIG (reference sequence). This CDR3 is built from 14 residues. V gave up 2 bases and J gave up 2 bases, with 11 bases separating them. In DNA, the CDR3 is TGTGCCTGGAGTCGACTAGAAGTCACAGATACGCAGTATTTT. As protein: CAWSRLEVTDTQYF.

The chain has TRBV7-3 and TRBJ2-1; D might be TRBD1 (5 bases). Trimming shortened V by 5 bases and J by 8 bases, and 13 bases separated the two germline ends. The CDR3 covers 13 residues. Per germline, CDR1 SGHTA and CDR2 FQGTGA. CDR3 bases: TGTGCCAGCAGCCCACGCGGACACGATGAGCAGTTCTTC. This gives the protein CASSPRGHDEQFF.

The chain is built from TRBV9 and TRBJ2-2, with a possible D match to TRBD2 (5 bases). The V and J ends lost 0 bases and 4 bases respectively, with 13 bases between them. This CDR3 contains 16 residues. The V gene's germline CDR1 is SGDLS and CDR2 YYNGEE. DNA for the CDR3: TGTGCCAGCAGCGTAGATGGAGGTGTCGGCACCGGGGAGCTGTTTTTT. It encodes CASSVDGGVGTGELFF.

V and J are TRBV11-2 and TRBJ1-6; D gene unclear. This CDR3 is built from 15 residues. The V gene lost 5 bases and the J gene lost 6 bases, with 14 bases spanning the gap. Germline V CDR1 and CDR2: SGHAT, FQNNGV. The CDR3 nucleotides are TGTGCCAGCAGCACGGCGCAGGTTACTAATTCACCCCTCCACTTT. Translated, it gives CASSTAQVTNSPLHF.

The V call is TRBV7-3, the J call TRBJ2-7; no clear D. The germline gives CDR1 SGHTA, CDR2 FQGTGA. V lost 3 bases to trimming and J lost 4 bases, with 10 bases between them. This CDR3 comprises 13 residues. The CDR3 region has the DNA TGTGCCAGCAGCTTCGCCCTCGGGTACGAGCAGTACTTC. This codes for CASSFALGYEQYF.

The chain links TRBV7-8 to TRBJ2-1, with 13 bases identical to TRBD2. The CDR3 contains 17 residues. With 6 bases clipped from V and 7 bases from J, the junction kept 12 bases outside the gene matches. Germline V gene lookup returns CDR1 SGHVS and CDR2 FQNEAQ. The CDR3: CASRPHNPGLAGNEQFF. CDR3 nucleotides: TGTGCCAGCAGACCTCACAACCCGGGACTAGCGGGGAATGAGCAGTTCTTC.

About this clone: In the same sample, other DNA sequences code for this CDR3. The chain recombines TRBV27 with TRBJ1-1, with TRBD1 as a possible D gene (5 bases). The V gene lost 2 bases and the J gene lost 1 base, with 8 bases spanning the gap. This CDR3 contains 14 residues. From germline, CDR1 is MNHEY and CDR2 SMNVEV (reference sequence). The CDR3 region has the DNA TGTGCCAGCAGTTTAAGGGGCCGGAACACTGAAGCTTTCTTT. Protein: CASSLRGRNTEAFF.

J is TRBJ2-1 and V is TRBV11-2, with D possibly matching TRBD1 (6 bases). This CDR3 comprises 14 residues. V was shortened by 4 bases and J by 10 bases, with 17 bases between the two germline ends. Germline-derived CDR1 and CDR2 are SGHAT and FQNNGV. The CDR3 DNA is TGTGCCAGCAGCTCGGACAGCAACCTCATAGAGCAGTTCTTC. Its protein product is CASSSDSNLIEQFF. The variable domain in full, with the rest retrieved from reference TRBV11-2 and TRBJ2-1, is EAGVAQSPRYKIIEKRQSVAFWCNPISGHATLYWYQQILGQGPKLLIQFQNNGVVDDSQLPKDRFSAERLKGVDSTLKIQPAKLEDSAVYLCASSSDSNLIEQFFGPGTRLTVL.

V and J are TRBV14 and TRBJ2-1; weak D call: TRBD1 (6 bases). The CDR3 length is 16 residues. Trimming cost V 1 base and J 3 bases, with 13 bases left between them. Germline CDR1 and CDR2: SGHDN and FVKESK. CDR3 in DNA: TGTGCCAGCAGCCAAGTACAGGGACCAGACTACAATGAGCAGTTCTTC. It specifies CASSQVQGPDYNEQFF.